These 9 T cell receptor beta chains were all obtained from the same sample, sequenced in a study of T-cell reconstitution after alpha-beta-depleted transplantation in children. Unique molecular identifiers tagged the TCRbeta library. TCRdb recomputed calls from the PCR reads with MiXCR, one row per CDR3 protein. The top ten clones hold under 40% of a sample with more than 90,000 distinct CDR3 sequences, about a tenth of them seen once. The input for sequencing was PBMCs, taken before TCRalphabeta/CD19-depleted stem cell transplant. The origin of the receptors is a boy aged 2 to 9 with acute lymphoblastic leukemia, due to receive a stem cell transplant.

This clonotype was seen more than once but under ten times. This chain links TRBV5-1 with TRBJ2-1; D not resolved. Trimming took off 0 bases at V and 9 bases at J, with 13 bases between the two ends. CDR1 and CDR2 (germline): SGHRS, YFSETQ. CDR3 size: 14 residues. CDR3 protein: CASSLGDASPEQFF. The CDR3 bases are TGCGCCAGCAGCTTGGGTGATGCCTCCCCTGAGCAGTTCTTC.

This rearrangement joins TRBV24-1 to TRBJ2-3, with 9 nucleotides matching TRBD2. Trimming cost V 4 bases and J 6 bases; bases outside gene matches: 13. The germline V gene encodes CDR1 KGHDR and CDR2 SFDVKD. CDR3 size: 17 residues. Here the CDR3 reads CATSDTISAGGFDTQYF. In DNA form, the CDR3 reads TGTGCCACCAGTGACACCATTTCAGCGGGAGGATTTGATACGCAGTATTTT.

This clonotype was detected many times. The J gene is TRBJ2-7, the V gene TRBV12-3 or TRBV12-4; D might be TRBD2 (5 bases). The CDR3 totals 13 residues. Trimming pared 1 base from V and 4 bases from J, leaving 8 bases between. The CDR3 DNA is TGTGCCAGCAGTTTAGAAGGAGGTTACGAGCAGTACTTC. Protein product: CASSLEGGYEQYF.

This clonotype occurred a few times. This chain links TRBV30 with TRBJ2-3, with a possible D match to TRBD1 (6 bases). V lost 1 base and J 5 bases, leaving 16 bases between the germline ends. From germline, CDR1 is GTSNPN and CDR2 SVGIG (reference sequence). The CDR3 loop spans 15 amino acids. The CDR3 DNA reads TGTGCCTGGAGTGGTCGTCAGGGGATGGGAGATACGCAGTATTTT. Its translation: CAWSGRQGMGDTQYF.

This clonotype was counted ten times or more. The chain couples TRBV19 to TRBJ2-2; D could derive from TRBD1 or TRBD2 (5 bases each). The CDR3 is 15 amino acids. V gave up 6 bases and J gave up 2 bases, with 13 bases separating them. The germline gives CDR1 LNHDA, CDR2 SQIVND (reference sequence). CDR3 sequence (DNA): TGTGCCAGTAGCCCTCAGAGGGGTAACACCGGGGAGCTGTTTTTT. Its translation: CASSPQRGNTGELFF.

A few counts support this clonotype. This CDR3 reads CAWSVRTSGMYEQYF. DNA of the CDR3: TGTGCCTGGAGTGTCCGGACTAGCGGGATGTACGAGCAGTACTTC. V is TRBV30 and J is TRBJ2-7, with TRBD2 matching over 12 bases. This CDR3 has 15 amino acids. With 0 bases clipped from V and 4 bases from J, the junction kept 4 bases outside the gene matches. Germline assignment: CDR1 GTSNPN and CDR2 SVGIG (reference sequence).

This clonotype was recorded at least ten times. The chain couples TRBV20-1 to TRBJ2-7, with D uncertain. Germline V CDR1 and CDR2: DFQATT, SNEGSKA (reference sequence). Trimming took off 6 bases at V and 0 bases at J, with 6 bases between the two ends. This CDR3 spans 11 amino acids. CDR3: CSAPSSYEQYF. As DNA, the CDR3 is TGCAGTGCCCCGTCCTCCTACGAGCAGTACTTC.

The chain couples TRBV20-1 to TRBJ1-4, with 8 bases that match TRBD1. The CDR3 has 13 amino acids. Germline assignment: CDR1 DFQATT and CDR2 SNEGSKA (reference sequence). Trimming cost V 6 bases and J 8 bases; bases outside gene matches: 8. The CDR3 DNA follows: TGCAGTGCCCCTGGGACAGGCGCCGAAAAACTGTTTTTT. As protein: CSAPGTGAEKLFF.

This clonotype was found a few times. The J gene is TRBJ2-2, the V gene TRBV9; D is unresolved. V dropped 4 bases and J dropped 6 bases, with 4 bases sitting between them. CDR3 length: 11 amino acids. CDR1 is SGDLS, CDR2 YYNGEE, per germline. CDR3 nucleotides: TGTGCCAGCAGCCCTCCCGGGGAGCTGTTTTTT. It encodes CASSPPGELFF.